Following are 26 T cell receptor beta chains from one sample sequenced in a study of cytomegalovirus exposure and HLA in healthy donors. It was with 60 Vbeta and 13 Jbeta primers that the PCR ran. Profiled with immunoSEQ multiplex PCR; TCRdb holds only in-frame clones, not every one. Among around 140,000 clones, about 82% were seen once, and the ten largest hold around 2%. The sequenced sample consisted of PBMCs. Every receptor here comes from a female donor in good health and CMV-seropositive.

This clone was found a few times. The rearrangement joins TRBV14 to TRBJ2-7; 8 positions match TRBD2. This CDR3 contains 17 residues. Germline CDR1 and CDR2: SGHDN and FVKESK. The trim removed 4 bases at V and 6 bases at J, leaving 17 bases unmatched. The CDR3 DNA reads TGTGCCAGCAGCCTCCTCGGGGGGGAGCGGGAGTCAGTCGAGCAGTACTTC. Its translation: CASSLLGGERESVEQYF. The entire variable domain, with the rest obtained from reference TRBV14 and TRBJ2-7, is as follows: EAGVTQFPSHSVIEKGQTVTLRCDPISGHDNLYWYRRVMGKEIKFLLHFVKESKQDESGMPNNRFLAERTGGTYSTLKVQPAELEDSGVYFCASSLLGGERESVEQYFGPGTRLTVT.

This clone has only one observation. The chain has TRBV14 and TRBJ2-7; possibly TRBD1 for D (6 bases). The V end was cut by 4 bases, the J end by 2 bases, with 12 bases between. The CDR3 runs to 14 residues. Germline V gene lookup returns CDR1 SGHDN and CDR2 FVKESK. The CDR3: CASSRWQGTYEQYF. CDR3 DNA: TGTGCCAGCAGCCGTTGGCAGGGGACCTACGAGCAGTACTTC.

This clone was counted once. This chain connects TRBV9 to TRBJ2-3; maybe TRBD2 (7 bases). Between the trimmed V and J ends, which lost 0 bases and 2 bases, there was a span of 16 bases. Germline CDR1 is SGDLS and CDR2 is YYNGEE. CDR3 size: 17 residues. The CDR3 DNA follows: TGTGCCAGCAGCGTAGTGTCTACGGGGGGCGTCACAGATACGCAGTATTTT. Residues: CASSVVSTGGVTDTQYF.

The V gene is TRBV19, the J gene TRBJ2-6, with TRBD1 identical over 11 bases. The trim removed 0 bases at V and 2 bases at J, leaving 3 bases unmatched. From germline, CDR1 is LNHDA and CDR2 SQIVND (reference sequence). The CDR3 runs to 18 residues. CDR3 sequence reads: CASSIDWTGGAGANVLTF. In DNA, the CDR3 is TGTGCCAGTAGTATAGATTGGACAGGGGGCGCTGGGGCCAACGTCCTGACTTTC.

CDR3 region: CASSGGDQEKLFF. Written as DNA, the CDR3 is TGTGCCAGCAGTGGCGGGGACCAGGAAAAACTGTTTTTT. V and J are TRBV6-5 and TRBJ1-4, with TRBD1 as a possible D gene (5 bases). CDR3 length: 13 amino acids. V shed 5 bases and J shed 8 bases, with 12 bases lying between them. The germline V gene has CDR1 MNHEY and CDR2 SVGAGI.

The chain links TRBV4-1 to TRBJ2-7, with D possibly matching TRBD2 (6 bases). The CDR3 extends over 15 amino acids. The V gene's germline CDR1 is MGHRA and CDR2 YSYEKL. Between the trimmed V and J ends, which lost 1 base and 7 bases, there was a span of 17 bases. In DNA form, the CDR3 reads TGCGCCAGCAGCCAAGGGGCGGGGTCCCGGGGGGAGCAGTACTTC. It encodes CASSQGAGSRGEQYF.

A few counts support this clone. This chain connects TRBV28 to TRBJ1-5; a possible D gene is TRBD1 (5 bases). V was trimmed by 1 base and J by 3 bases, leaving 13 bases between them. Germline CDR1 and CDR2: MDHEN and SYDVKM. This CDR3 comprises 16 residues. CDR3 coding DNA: TGTGCCAGCAGTTTATCCGGGGCGGGGACCAATCAGCCCCAGCATTTT. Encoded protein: CASSLSGAGTNQPQHF.

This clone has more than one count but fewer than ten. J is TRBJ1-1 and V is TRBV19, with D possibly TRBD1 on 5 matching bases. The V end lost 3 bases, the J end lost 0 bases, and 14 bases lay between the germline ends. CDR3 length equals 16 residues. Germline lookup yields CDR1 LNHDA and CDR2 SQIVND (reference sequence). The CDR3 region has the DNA TGTGCCAGTAGTATTACGGGCGGGGCCCTGAACACTGAAGCTTTCTTT. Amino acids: CASSITGGALNTEAFF.

CDR3 nucleotide sequence: TGTGCCAGCAGCTCGGCGGGAATTAACAAAAGATACCATTCACCCCTCCACTTT. This sequence encodes CASSSAGINKRYHSPLHF. The V and J genes are TRBV27 and TRBJ1-6; D uncertain. V lost 6 bases, J lost 8 bases, and 26 bases lay in between. The V gene's germline CDR1 is MNHEY and CDR2 SMNVEV (reference sequence). CDR3 length: 18 residues.

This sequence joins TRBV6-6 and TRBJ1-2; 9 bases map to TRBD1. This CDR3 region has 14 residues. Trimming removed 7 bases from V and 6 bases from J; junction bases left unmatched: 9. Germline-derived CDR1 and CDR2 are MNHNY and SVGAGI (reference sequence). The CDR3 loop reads CASNEQGASHGYTF. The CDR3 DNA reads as TGTGCCAGCAACGAACAGGGGGCGTCGCATGGCTACACCTTC.

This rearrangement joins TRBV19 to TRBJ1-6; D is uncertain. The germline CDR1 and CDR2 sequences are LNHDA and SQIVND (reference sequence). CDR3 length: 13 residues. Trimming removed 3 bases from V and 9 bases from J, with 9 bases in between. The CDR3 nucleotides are TGTGCCAGTAGTATGAGCGACCGTTCACCCCTCCACTTT. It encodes CASSMSDRSPLHF. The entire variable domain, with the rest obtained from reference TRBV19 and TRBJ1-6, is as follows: DGGITQSPKYLFRKEGQNVTLSCEQNLNHDAMYWYRQDPGQGLRLIYYSQIVNDFQKGDIAEGYSVSREKKESFPLTVTSAQKNPTAFYLCASSMSDRSPLHFGNGTRLTVT.

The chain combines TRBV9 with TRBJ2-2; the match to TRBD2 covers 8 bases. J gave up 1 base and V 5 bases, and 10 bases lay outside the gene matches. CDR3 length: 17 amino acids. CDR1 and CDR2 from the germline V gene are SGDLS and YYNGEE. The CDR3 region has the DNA TGTGCCAGCAGTCCCCTTCGCGGGAGGAAGAACACCGGGGAGCTGTTTTTT. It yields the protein CASSPLRGRKNTGELFF. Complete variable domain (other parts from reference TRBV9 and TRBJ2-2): DSGVTQTPKHLITATGQRVTLRCSPRSGDLSVYWYQQSLDQGLQFLIQYYNGEERAKGNILERFSAQQFPDLHSELNLSSLELGDSALYFCASSPLRGRKNTGELFFGEGSRLTVL.

The CDR3 reads CASSWQSQETQYF. The CDR3 DNA is TGTGCCAGCAGTTGGCAAAGCCAAGAGACCCAGTACTTC. This chain joins TRBV6-5 and TRBJ2-5; D uncertain. V dropped 4 bases and J dropped 1 base, with 7 bases sitting between them. The CDR3 runs to 13 residues. Germline values: CDR1 MNHEY, CDR2 SVGAGI.

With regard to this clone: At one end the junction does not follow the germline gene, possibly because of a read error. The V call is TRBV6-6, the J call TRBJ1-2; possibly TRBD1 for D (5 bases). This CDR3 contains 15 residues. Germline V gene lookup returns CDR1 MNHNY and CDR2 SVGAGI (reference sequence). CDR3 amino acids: CASMGSTVKNYGYPF. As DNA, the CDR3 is TGTGCCAGTATGGGGTCGACAGTGAAGAACTATGGCTACCCCTTC.

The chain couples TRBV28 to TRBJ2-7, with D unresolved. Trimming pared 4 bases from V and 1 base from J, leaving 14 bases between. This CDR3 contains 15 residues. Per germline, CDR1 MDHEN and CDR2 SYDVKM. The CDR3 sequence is CASSSSSPRSYEQYF. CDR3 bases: TGTGCCAGCAGTTCCTCCTCCCCCAGGTCCTACGAGCAGTACTTC.

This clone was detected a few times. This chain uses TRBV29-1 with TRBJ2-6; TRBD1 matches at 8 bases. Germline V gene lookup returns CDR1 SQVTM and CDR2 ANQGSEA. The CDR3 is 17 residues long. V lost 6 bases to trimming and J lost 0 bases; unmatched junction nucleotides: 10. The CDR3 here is CSVGGQDESSGANVLTF. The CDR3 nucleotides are TGCAGCGTGGGGGGACAGGATGAAAGCTCTGGGGCCAACGTCCTGACTTTC. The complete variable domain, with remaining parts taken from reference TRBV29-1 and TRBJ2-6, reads SAVISQKPSRDICQRGTSLTIQCQVDSQVTMMFWYRQQPGQSLTLIATANQGSEATYESGFVIDKFPISRPNLTFSTLTVSNMSPEDSSIYLCSVGGQDESSGANVLTFGAGSRLTVL.

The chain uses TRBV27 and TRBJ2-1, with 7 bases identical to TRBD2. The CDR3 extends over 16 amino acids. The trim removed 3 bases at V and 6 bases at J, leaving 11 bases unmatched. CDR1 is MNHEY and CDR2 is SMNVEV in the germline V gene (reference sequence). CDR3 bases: TGTGCCAGCAGTTTGCTCGGGGGGACTATTATCAATGAGCAGTTCTTC. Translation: CASSLLGGTIINEQFF.

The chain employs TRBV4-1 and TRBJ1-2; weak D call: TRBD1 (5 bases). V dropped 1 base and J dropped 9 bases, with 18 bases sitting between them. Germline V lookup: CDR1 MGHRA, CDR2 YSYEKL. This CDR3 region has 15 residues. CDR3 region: CASSQVTRGRDRYTF. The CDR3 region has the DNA TGCGCCAGCAGCCAAGTGACGCGGGGCCGAGATCGCTACACCTTC.

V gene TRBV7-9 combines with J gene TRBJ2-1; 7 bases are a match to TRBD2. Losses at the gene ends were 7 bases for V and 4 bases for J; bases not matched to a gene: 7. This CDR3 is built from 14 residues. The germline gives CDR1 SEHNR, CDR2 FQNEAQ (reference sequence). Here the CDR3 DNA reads TGTGCCAGCAAGCTGGCGGGAGTTTACAATGAGCAGTTCTTC. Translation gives CASKLAGVYNEQFF.

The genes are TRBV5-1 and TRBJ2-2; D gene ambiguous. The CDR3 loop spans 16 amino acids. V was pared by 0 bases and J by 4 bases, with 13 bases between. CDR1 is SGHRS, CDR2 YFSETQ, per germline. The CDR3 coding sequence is TGCGCCAGCAGCTTGGGGTCAGGCCCGGTCACCGGGGAGCTGTTTTTT. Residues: CASSLGSGPVTGELFF.

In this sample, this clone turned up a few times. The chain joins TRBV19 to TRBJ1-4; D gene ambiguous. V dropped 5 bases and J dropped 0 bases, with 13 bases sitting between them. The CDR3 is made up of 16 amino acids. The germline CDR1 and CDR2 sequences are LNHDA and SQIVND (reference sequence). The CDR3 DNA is TGTGCCAGTAGTCCAAGTCACTCCGCAACTAATGAAAAACTGTTTTTT. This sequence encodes CASSPSHSATNEKLFF.

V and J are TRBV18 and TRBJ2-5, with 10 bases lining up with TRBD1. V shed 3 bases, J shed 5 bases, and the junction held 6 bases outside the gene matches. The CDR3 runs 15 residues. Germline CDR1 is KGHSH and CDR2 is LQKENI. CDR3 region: CASSPRQGAGETQYF. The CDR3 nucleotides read TGTGCCAGCTCACCGCGACAGGGGGCAGGGGAGACCCAGTACTTC.

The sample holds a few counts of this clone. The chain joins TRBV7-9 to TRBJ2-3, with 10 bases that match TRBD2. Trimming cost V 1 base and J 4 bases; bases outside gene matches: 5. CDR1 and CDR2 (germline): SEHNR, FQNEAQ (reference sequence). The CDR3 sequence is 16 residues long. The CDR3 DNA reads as TGTGCCAGCAGCTTAGGGCTAGCGGGAGTGGCAGATACGCAGTATTTT. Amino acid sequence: CASSLGLAGVADTQYF.

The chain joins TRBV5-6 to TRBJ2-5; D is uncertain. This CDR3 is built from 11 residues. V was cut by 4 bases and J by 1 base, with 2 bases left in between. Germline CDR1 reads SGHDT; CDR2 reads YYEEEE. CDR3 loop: CASSRQETQYF. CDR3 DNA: TGTGCCAGCAGCCGCCAAGAGACCCAGTACTTC.

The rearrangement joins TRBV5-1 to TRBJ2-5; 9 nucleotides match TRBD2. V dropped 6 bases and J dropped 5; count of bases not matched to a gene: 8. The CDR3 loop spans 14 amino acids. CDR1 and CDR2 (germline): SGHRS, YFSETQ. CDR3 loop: CASNLGLAEETQYF. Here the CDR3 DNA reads TGCGCCAGCAACCTGGGACTAGCAGAGGAGACCCAGTACTTC. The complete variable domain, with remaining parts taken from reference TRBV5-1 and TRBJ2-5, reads KAGVTQTPRYLIKTRGQQVTLSCSPISGHRSVSWYQQTPGQGLQFLFEYFSETQRNKGNFPGRFSGRQFSNSRSEMNVSTLELGDSALYLCASNLGLAEETQYFGPGTRLLVL.

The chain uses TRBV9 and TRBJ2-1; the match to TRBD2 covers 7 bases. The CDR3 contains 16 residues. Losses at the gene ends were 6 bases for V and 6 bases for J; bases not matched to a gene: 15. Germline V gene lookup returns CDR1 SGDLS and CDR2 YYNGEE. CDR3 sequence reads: CASTRGEGAGLNEQFF. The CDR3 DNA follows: TGTGCCAGCACCAGAGGCGAAGGAGCGGGACTCAATGAGCAGTTCTTC.